The clone carrying this T cell receptor beta chain came up many times. Its antigen is not identified. V dropped 3 bases and J dropped 2; count of bases not matched to a gene: 6. Germline CDR1 and CDR2: SGHRS and YFSETQ. The CDR3 is 15 residues long. The cDNA had a unique molecular identifier and a template-switch universal primer site. Each CDR3 protein gets one entry after TCRdb re-called the 5' RACE reads with MiXCR. The sample carries around 250,000 distinct CDR3 sequences, about 7% recorded once. This specimen belongs to a study of identical twins. Overall study findings and caveats: Among beta out-of-frame sequences, excess sharing between twins appeared weaker.

The data also belong to a second study, concerning yellow fever vaccine responses in identical twins.

The sequence came from a young woman in good health. The V and J genes are TRBV5-1 and TRBJ2-3; 7 bases are shared with TRBD1. Sequenced: memory (CD45RO+) T cells sorted from blood. The CDR3 DNA is TGCGCCAGCAGCTCGCTAGGGGGCTACACAGATACGCAGTATTTT. This gives the protein CASSSLGGYTDTQYF.